These 21 T cell receptor beta chains were all obtained from the same sample, sequenced in a study of shared clonotypes between healthy human individuals. Clones were sequenced by immunoSEQ multiplex PCR, and TCRdb holds only the in-frame ones, with some missing. This table has about 490,000 clones, 60% to 85% appearing once. Sequenced sample: PBMCs. The receptors were gathered from a woman in her thirties or forties in good health. Some clones in this sample may be carry-over from other donors' samples.

V usage is TRBV18 and J usage is TRBJ2-1; tentative D call: TRBD1 (5 bases). This CDR3 region has 11 residues. Trimming took off 0 bases at V and 12 bases at J, with 6 bases between the two ends. Germline CDR1 reads KGHSH; CDR2 reads LQKENI. CDR3 sequence: CASSPPQGQFF. CDR3 nucleotide sequence: TGTGCCAGCTCACCACCGCAGGGGCAGTTCTTC.

The chain is built from TRBV15 and TRBJ2-1, with TRBD1 matching over 12 bases. Germline CDR1 LNHNV, CDR2 YYDKDF (reference sequence). After removal of 0 bases from V and 4 bases from J, the junction contained 13 bases not matched to a gene. The CDR3 extends over 20 amino acids. DNA of the CDR3: TGTGCCACCAGCAGAGATCGGGACAGGGGGCTCGAGGCCTCATACAATGAGCAGTTCTTC. Protein: CATSRDRDRGLEASYNEQFF.

This clone was seen a single time. V and J are TRBV5-1 and TRBJ1-2; TRBD1 matches 9 bases. V lost 7 bases and J lost 7; bases outside the gene matches: 8. The CDR3 runs 13 residues. Germline lookup yields CDR1 SGHRS and CDR2 YFSETQ. CDR3 DNA: TGCGCCAGCGGTGAGGGGGACAGGGCTGGCTACACCTTC. Translating gives CASGEGDRAGYTF.

Points on this clone: A read error is possible here, since a much larger clone lies one base away. Here the CDR3 omits its conserved ending phenylalanine or tryptophan, so a read error is the likely source. The CDR3 DNA reads TGCGCCAGCAGCCAAGGCACAGGCTACGAGCAGTACATC. The encoded protein is CASSQGTGYEQYI. The chain uses TRBV4-3 and TRBJ2-7, with D possibly being TRBD1 (5 bases). The V gene's germline CDR1 is LGHNA and CDR2 YSLEER. Trimming cost V 1 base and J 3 bases, with 7 bases left between them. The CDR3 extends over 13 amino acids.

V is TRBV19 and J is TRBJ2-1; D is unresolved. Germline CDR1 LNHDA, CDR2 SQIVND (reference sequence). V lost 1 base, J lost 1 base, and 14 bases lay in between. This CDR3 region has 17 residues. The CDR3 spells CASSIVLQDPSYNEQFF. The CDR3 DNA reads TGTGCCAGTAGTATAGTTCTTCAGGACCCTTCCTACAATGAGCAGTTCTTC. The full variable domain, with the rest looked up from reference TRBV19 and TRBJ2-1, is DGGITQSPKYLFRKEGQNVTLSCEQNLNHDAMYWYRQDPGQGLRLIYYSQIVNDFQKGDIAEGYSVSREKKESFPLTVTSAQKNPTAFYLCASSIVLQDPSYNEQFFGPGTRLTVL.

This sequence joins TRBV18 and TRBJ2-6; 8 nucleotides match TRBD2. Germline values: CDR1 KGHSH, CDR2 LQKENI. CDR3 length: 16 residues. The junction had 8 bases not matched to a gene; V was cut back by 9 bases and J by 1 base. CDR3: CASAGLAVSGANVLTF. CDR3 in DNA: TGTGCCAGTGCAGGACTAGCTGTTTCTGGGGCCAACGTCCTGACTTTC.

Concerning this clone itself: It differs at one base from a far larger clone, so likely a read error. The chain carries TRBV6-1 and TRBJ2-6; D uncertain. V was trimmed by 5 bases and J by 0 bases, leaving 8 bases between them. This CDR3 has 15 residues. Germline CDR1 MNHNS, CDR2 SASEGT. The CDR3 DNA reads TGTGCCAGCAGTACGGAGAACTCTGGGGCCAACGTCCTGACTTTC. As protein: CASSTENSGANVLTF.

This clone was observed a handful of times. The V call is TRBV18, the J call TRBJ2-7; 7 bases map to TRBD1. Germline-derived CDR1 and CDR2 are KGHSH and LQKENI. This CDR3 is 12 amino acids long. After removal of 9 bases from V and 3 bases from J, the junction contained 5 bases not matched to a gene. The DNA for the CDR3 is TGTGCCAGTACCACAGGGGTCTACGAGCAGTACTTC. Translating it yields CASTTGVYEQYF.

This clone appeared a single time. The rearrangement links TRBV25-1 to TRBJ2-2; 7 bases map to TRBD2. This CDR3 has 14 residues. Germline V lookup: CDR1 MGHDK, CDR2 SYGVNS. Trimming took 7 bases from V and 5 from J; bases not matched to a gene: 7. CDR3 residues: CASNPAGGTGELFF. Here the CDR3 DNA reads TGTGCCAGCAACCCCGCCGGGGGGACCGGGGAGCTGTTTTTT.

The chain combines TRBV27 with TRBJ2-1, with 7 bases that match TRBD2. The CDR3 runs 13 residues. V lost 4 bases and J lost 6; bases outside the gene matches: 3. The germline gives CDR1 MNHEY, CDR2 SMNVEV (reference sequence). The CDR3 region is CASSSIAGNEQFF. For the CDR3, the DNA is TGTGCCAGCAGTTCCATAGCGGGCAATGAGCAGTTCTTC.

The V and J genes are TRBV25-1 and TRBJ1-5; D perhaps matches TRBD1 (5 bases). The germline V gene has CDR1 MGHDK and CDR2 SYGVNS. The V and J ends lost 6 bases and 7 bases respectively, with 13 bases between them. The CDR3 is 13 amino acids. CDR3 bases: TGTGCCAGCAGGGGGGGATCGGAGCAGCCCCAGCATTTT. Amino acid sequence: CASRGGSEQPQHF.

The rearrangement links TRBV2 to TRBJ2-1, with 10 bases aligning to TRBD2. Germline V gene lookup returns CDR1 SNHLY and CDR2 FYNNEI. This CDR3 has 16 residues. V shed 4 bases, J shed 0 bases, and the junction held 3 bases outside the gene matches. The CDR3: CASSGTSGSSYNEQFF. DNA for the CDR3: TGTGCCAGCAGTGGGACTAGCGGAAGCTCCTACAATGAGCAGTTCTTC. Based on the CDR3 plus reference TRBV2 and TRBJ2-1, the full variable domain is EPEVTQTPSHQVTQMGQEVILRCVPISNHLYFYWYRQILGQKVEFLVSFYNNEISEKSEIFDDQFSVERPDGSNFTLKIRSTKLEDSAMYFCASSGTSGSSYNEQFFGPGTRLTVL.

The rearrangement links TRBV7-8 to TRBJ2-4; maybe TRBD1 (6 bases). Trimming pared 5 bases from V and 2 bases from J, leaving 10 bases between. The CDR3 has 14 amino acids. Germline assignment: CDR1 SGHVS and CDR2 FQNEAQ. The CDR3 protein is CASSRDRSKNIQYF. CDR3 coding DNA: TGTGCCAGCAGCCGTGACAGGTCCAAAAACATTCAGTACTTC.

V is TRBV28 and J is TRBJ2-7; D might be TRBD2 (6 bases). CDR1 is MDHEN and CDR2 is SYDVKM in the germline V gene. The CDR3 contains 13 residues. V was clipped by 6 bases and J by 4 bases, with 13 bases between them. The CDR3 region is CASSWTGRYEQYF. The CDR3 DNA reads as TGTGCCAGCAGCTGGACCGGGAGATACGAGCAGTACTTC.

This clone was counted once. A much larger clone is a single base away; this may be a read error. V is TRBV7-2 and J is TRBJ1-1, with TRBD1 matching over 9 bases. The germline CDR1 and CDR2 sequences are SGHTA and FQGNSA. The CDR3 contains 13 residues. J lost 4 bases, V lost 3 bases, and 0 bases had no gene match. The CDR3 coding sequence is TGTGCCAGCAGCTTGGACAGGGGCACTGAAGCTTTCTTT. It yields the protein CASSLDRGTEAFF.

For this clone: Just one base apart from a much larger clone, this may be a read error. The identical CDR3 is also encoded by other nucleotide sequences in the sample. V usage is TRBV7-9 and J usage is TRBJ1-1, with D maybe TRBD1 (6 bases). The CDR3 has 13 residues. V was shortened by 5 bases and J by 4 bases, with 11 bases between the two germline ends. CDR1 and CDR2 (germline): SEHNR, FQNEAQ (reference sequence). CDR3: CASSLEGGTEAFF. CDR3 bases: TGTGCCAGCAGCCTAGAAGGGGGCACTGAAGCTTTCTTT.

The chain joins TRBV5-1 to TRBJ2-3, with TRBD1 matching 7 bases. This CDR3 has 14 residues. Unmatched junction bases numbered 3, after V lost 0 bases and J lost 5 bases. Germline CDR1 and CDR2: SGHRS and YFSETQ. The CDR3 is CASSLVPGGDTQYF. The CDR3, as DNA: TGCGCCAGCAGCTTGGTGCCAGGGGGAGATACGCAGTATTTT.

A word on this clone: One junction end disagrees with the germline gene, perhaps due to a read error. This chain joins TRBV29-1 and TRBJ2-1; D is perhaps TRBD1 or TRBD2 (5 bases each). This CDR3 is built from 12 residues. The germline CDR1 and CDR2 sequences are SQVTM and ANQGSEA. The CDR3 sequence: CGVEGTAGEQFF. The CDR3 nucleotides are TGCGGCGTTGAGGGGACGGCGGGCGAGCAGTTCTTC.

The chain is built from TRBV5-1 and TRBJ2-3, with no clear D. Germline loops: CDR1 SGHRS, CDR2 YFSETQ. This CDR3 has 17 amino acids. V was trimmed by 0 bases and J by 0 bases, leaving 14 bases between them. Here the CDR3 DNA reads TGCGCCAGCAGCTTGGGGGTCGCGGCCACTAGCACAGATACGCAGTATTTT. It codes for CASSLGVAATSTDTQYF.

The chain links TRBV9 to TRBJ2-7; D unclear. Germline V CDR1 and CDR2: SGDLS, YYNGEE. The CDR3 extends over 14 amino acids. Trimming removed 4 bases from V and 3 bases from J, with 14 bases in between. The CDR3 sequence is CASSPETDLYEQYF. The CDR3 region has the DNA TGTGCCAGCAGCCCAGAGACCGACCTCTACGAGCAGTACTTC.

This clone was counted a few times. The chain joins TRBV4-3 to TRBJ1-2, with D tentatively TRBD1 (5 bases). The germline V and J ends were trimmed by 0 bases and 4 bases, with 9 bases remaining between them. The CDR3 is 14 amino acids. Germline values: CDR1 LGHNA, CDR2 YSLEER. CDR3 region: CASSQDRGGYGYTF. The DNA for the CDR3 is TGCGCCAGCAGCCAAGATCGGGGCGGCTATGGCTACACCTTC.